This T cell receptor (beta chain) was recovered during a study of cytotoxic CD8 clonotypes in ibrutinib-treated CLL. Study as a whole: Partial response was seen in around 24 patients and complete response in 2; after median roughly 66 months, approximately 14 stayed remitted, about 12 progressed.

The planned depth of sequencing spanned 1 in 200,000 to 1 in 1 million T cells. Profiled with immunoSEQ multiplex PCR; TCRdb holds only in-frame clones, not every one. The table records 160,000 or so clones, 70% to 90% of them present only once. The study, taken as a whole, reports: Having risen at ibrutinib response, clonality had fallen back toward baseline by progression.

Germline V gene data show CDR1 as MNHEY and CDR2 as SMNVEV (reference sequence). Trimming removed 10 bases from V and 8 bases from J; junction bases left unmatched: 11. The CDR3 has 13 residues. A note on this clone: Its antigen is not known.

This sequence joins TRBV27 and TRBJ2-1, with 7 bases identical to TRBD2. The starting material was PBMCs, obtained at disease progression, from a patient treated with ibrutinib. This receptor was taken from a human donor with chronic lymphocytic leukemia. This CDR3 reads CATISGTFDEQFF. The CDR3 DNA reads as TGTGCCACCATCAGCGGGACTTTCGATGAGCAGTTCTTC.